The text below deals with one TCR beta chain. What it binds is not known. The sample is drawn from a study of beta chain features in type 1 diabetes. Turning to the study itself: Examined across all samples were about 110,000,000 sorted cells. Study-wide points: Healthy donors had naive, central memory and Treg TCRB repertoires that appeared less similar than those seen among patients. Patients with type 1 diabetes carried fewer insertions and had more deletions at their VDJ junctions. Moderate but significant shortening of TCRB CDR3s was recorded in all four CD4+ subsets from Type 1 diabetes patients.

Trimming shortened V by 5 bases and J by 3 bases, and 22 bases separated the two germline ends. This CDR3 comprises 17 residues. Germline V gene lookup returns CDR1 SGHDN and CDR2 FVKESK. The sequenced template was cDNA made from the entire isolated RNA. TCRdb's copy holds only in-frame clones and misses some; the assay was immunoSEQ multiplex PCR. The sample has 630,000 or so clones, over 12% seen once. A heparinised blood draw that averaged about 100 mL was obtained once from each donor. The source is a young man with type 1 diabetes. The chain combines TRBV14 with TRBJ1-1; D is unresolved. The sample was naive CD4+ T cells from blood. In DNA, the CDR3 is TGTGCCAGCAGCTTTCTCACGGGGAGCGGATCGTACACTGAAGCTTTCTTT. Protein sequence: CASSFLTGSGSYTEAFF.